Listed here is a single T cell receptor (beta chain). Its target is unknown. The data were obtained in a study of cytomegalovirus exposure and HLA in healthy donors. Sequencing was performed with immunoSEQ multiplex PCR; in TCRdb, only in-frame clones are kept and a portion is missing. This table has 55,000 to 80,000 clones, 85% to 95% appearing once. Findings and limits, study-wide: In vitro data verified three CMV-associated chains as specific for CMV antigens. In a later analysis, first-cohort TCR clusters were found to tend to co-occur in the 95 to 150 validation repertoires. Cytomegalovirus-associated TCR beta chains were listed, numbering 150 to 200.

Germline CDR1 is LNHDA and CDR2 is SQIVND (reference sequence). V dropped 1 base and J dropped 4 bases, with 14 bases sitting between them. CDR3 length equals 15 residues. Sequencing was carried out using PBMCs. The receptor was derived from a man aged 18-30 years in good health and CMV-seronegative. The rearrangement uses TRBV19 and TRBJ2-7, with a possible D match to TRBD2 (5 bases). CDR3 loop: CASSIGGAVLYEQYF. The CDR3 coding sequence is TGTGCCAGTAGTATAGGGGGAGCGGTTCTTTACGAGCAGTACTTC.